These T cell receptor beta chains were read from a single sample in a study of shared clonotypes between healthy human individuals. Clones were read by immunoSEQ multiplex PCR, and TCRdb kept only the in-frame ones, dropping some. The data contain around 980,000 clones, 75% to 85% of them singletons. Sequencing used memory CD4+ T cells from PBMCs. The source is a man younger than 30 in good health. Some clones in this sample may be carry-over from other donors' samples. Both conserved end residues are part of each CDR3. The order of the fields is J gene, clone size, CDR3 length, D gene, V gene, CDR3 DNA, CDR3 protein. The D gene is left open where the match is weak. Not every row has a clone size; where given, it reads once, few, many or a size class.

j_gene: TRBJ2-7; abundance: once; len: 12; d_gene: -; v_gene: TRBV30; CDR3nt: TGTGGGGTCGGGTCTAGCTCCTACGAGCAGTACTTC; CDR3aa: CGVGSSSYEQYF
j_gene: TRBJ2-5; abundance: -; len: 15; d_gene: -; v_gene: TRBV30; CDR3nt: TGTGCCTGGGAGGATCTGGGGGAGTTTAAAGAGACCCAGTACTTC; CDR3aa: CAWEDLGEFKETQYF
j_gene: TRBJ1-4; abundance: -; len: 14; d_gene: TRBD1; v_gene: TRBV5-1; CDR3nt: TGCGCCAGCAGAGACGGACAGGGCGAGGAAAAACTGTTTTTT; CDR3aa: CASRDGQGEEKLFF
j_gene: TRBJ2-5; abundance: -; len: 15; d_gene: TRBD2; v_gene: TRBV7-3; CDR3nt: TGTGCCAGCAGCTTAAGCGGGACTAGCGGTGAGACCCAGTACTTC; CDR3aa: CASSLSGTSGETQYF
j_gene: TRBJ1-1; abundance: -; len: 14; d_gene: -; v_gene: TRBV27; CDR3nt: TGTGCCAGCAGTCGCCACAGGGAGGACACTGAAGCTTTCTTT; CDR3aa: CASSRHREDTEAFF
j_gene: TRBJ2-1; abundance: -; len: 16; d_gene: -; v_gene: TRBV5-1; CDR3nt: TGCGCCAGCAGCTTGGGTTATAGCGTCCTATACAATGAGCAGTTCTTC; CDR3aa: CASSLGYSVLYNEQFF
j_gene: TRBJ1-4; abundance: few; len: 14; d_gene: TRBD1; v_gene: TRBV5-1; CDR3nt: TGCGCCAGCAGGGCCGGGACAGGGGATGAAAAACTGTTTTTT; CDR3aa: CASRAGTGDEKLFF
j_gene: TRBJ1-1; abundance: -; len: 14; d_gene: TRBD1; v_gene: TRBV2; CDR3nt: TGTGCCAGCAGTGTCTTGACAGGGGGCACTGAAGCTTTCTTT; CDR3aa: CASSVLTGGTEAFF
j_gene: TRBJ1-1; abundance: many; len: 12; d_gene: TRBD1; v_gene: TRBV5-1; CDR3nt: TGCGCCAGTAGGACAGGAGACACTGAAGCTTTCTTT; CDR3aa: CASRTGDTEAFF
j_gene: TRBJ2-1; abundance: -; len: 15; d_gene: TRBD1; v_gene: TRBV27; CDR3nt: TGTGCCAGCGGCACCGGGACAGGGGGGAAGAATGAGCAGTTCTTC; CDR3aa: CASGTGTGGKNEQFF
j_gene: TRBJ1-3; abundance: -; len: 15; d_gene: -; v_gene: TRBV19; CDR3nt: TGTGCCAGTAGTATAGGGCAGTCCGGCGGAAACACCATATATTTT; CDR3aa: CASSIGQSGGNTIYF
j_gene: TRBJ2-2; abundance: few; len: 16; d_gene: TRBD1; v_gene: TRBV7-3; CDR3nt: TGTGCCAGCAGCCTACAGCCCACAGGGGCGGCCGGGGAGCTGTTTTTT; CDR3aa: CASSLQPTGAAGELFF
j_gene: TRBJ2-7; abundance: few; len: 15; d_gene: TRBD2; v_gene: TRBV5-6; CDR3nt: TGTGCCAGCAGCTTGGGAGCGGGAGGGCCCTACGAGCAGTACTTC; CDR3aa: CASSLGAGGPYEQYF
j_gene: TRBJ2-2; abundance: once; len: 15; d_gene: TRBD1; v_gene: TRBV2; CDR3nt: TGTGCCAGCACCTTGGTGACAGGGAGCACCGGGGAGCTGTTTTTT; CDR3aa: CASTLVTGSTGELFF
j_gene: TRBJ1-4; abundance: few; len: 14; d_gene: -; v_gene: TRBV7-6; CDR3nt: TGTGCCAGCAGCTTAGCGGGGGACGCCCCCAAACTGTTTTTT; CDR3aa: CASSLAGDAPKLFF
j_gene: TRBJ1-6; abundance: few; len: 15; d_gene: -; v_gene: TRBV5-6; CDR3nt: TGTGCCAGCAGCCTCCGACAGCTCCGCAGTTCACCCCTCCACTTT; CDR3aa: CASSLRQLRSSPLHF
j_gene: TRBJ2-3; abundance: -; len: 13; d_gene: -; v_gene: TRBV5-4; CDR3nt: TGTGCCAGCAGCTTGGAGGGGCGCCATACGCAGTATTTT; CDR3aa: CASSLEGRHTQYF
j_gene: TRBJ2-4; abundance: -; len: 18; d_gene: TRBD2; v_gene: TRBV6-1; CDR3nt: TGTGCCAGCAGTGCCTTACTAGGGACTAGCGGGGGGCGAAACATTCAGTACTTC; CDR3aa: CASSALLGTSGGRNIQYF
j_gene: TRBJ2-3; abundance: few; len: 13; d_gene: TRBD1; v_gene: TRBV7-3; CDR3nt: TGTGCCAGCAGCTTGAGGGGGCCAGATACGCAGTATTTT; CDR3aa: CASSLRGPDTQYF
j_gene: TRBJ1-1; abundance: -; len: 15; d_gene: -; v_gene: TRBV4-3; CDR3nt: TGCGCCAGCAGCCAAGGGGTGGGGAGGGGCACTGAAGCTTTCTTT; CDR3aa: CASSQGVGRGTEAFF
j_gene: TRBJ2-3; abundance: -; len: 13; d_gene: -; v_gene: TRBV27; CDR3nt: TGTGCCAGCGGATTCCAATTCGCAGATACGCAGTATTTT; CDR3aa: CASGFQFADTQYF